This record looks at one T cell receptor (beta chain) sequence and its context. CDR1 and CDR2 from the germline V gene are SGHDT and YYEEEE. The CDR3 extends over 13 amino acids. J gave up 5 bases and V 4 bases, and 3 bases lay outside the gene matches. The data derive from a study of regulatory T cells in long-lasting Graves disease. Time point reported: newly diagnosed GD, antithyroid drugs for less than 3 months. Following extraction of RNA from PBMCs, that RNA was used to make the TCR library. In each case, Graves' disease was diagnosed per American Thyroid Association guidelines. The TCR beta library used iRepertoire HTBI primers with Arm-PCR amplification of CDR3. Via MiXCR, TCRdb re-called the multiplex PCR reads, giving one row per CDR3 protein. The data show approximately 250,000 distinct CDR3 sequences, about 18% seen once.

This sample comprised peripheral blood mononuclear cells (PBMCs), obtained at new diagnosis, from a patient treated with antithyroid drugs. The receptor's source is a female donor with Graves disease. The rearrangement uses TRBV5-6 and TRBJ1-2, with 9 bases that match TRBD1. This CDR3 reads CASSRDRAYGYTF. CDR3 bases: TGTGCCAGCAGCCGGGACAGGGCTTATGGCTACACCTTC.